This TCR beta chain was captured by sequencing in a study of patients and donors after allogeneic stem cell transplantation. Using its own MiXCR run on the RT-PCR reads, TCRdb lists one record per CDR3 protein. Among about 16,000 distinct CDR3 sequences listed, roughly 27% were seen once. There are 17 residues in the CDR3. J gave up 6 bases and V 5 bases, and 16 bases lay outside the gene matches. The germline gives CDR1 MNHNY, CDR2 SVGAGI (reference sequence). The sample was blood, either unsorted or a sorted T cell fraction (not recorded which). The clonotype was recovered from a human donor who was either an allogeneic HSCT recipient or a stem cell or donor lymphocyte infusion donor (not recorded which). It is not recorded whose cells these are; they may come from a transplant donor. The chain joins TRBV6-6 to TRBJ2-7; 10 bases are shared with TRBD1. CDR3 in DNA: TGTGCCAGCAGTCTTACTCTAGGGACAGGGGACCTTTGCGAGCAGTACTTC. This encodes CASSLTLGTGDLCEQYF.